This T cell receptor beta chain derives from a study of cytotoxic CD8 clonotypes in ibrutinib-treated CLL. Study details: Averaging across samples gave approximately 270,000 productive templates and approximately 87,000 productive rearrangements.

This clone was picked up a small number of times. Data came from immunoSEQ multiplex PCR; TCRdb stores just in-frame clones and leaves some out. The data show about 120,000 clones, roughly 57% seen once. CDR1 and CDR2 from the germline V gene are PRHDT and FYEKMQ (reference sequence). V was clipped by 2 bases and J by 6 bases, with 8 bases between them. The CDR3 consists of 12 residues. The sample in question was PBMCs, obtained after 24 months of ibrutinib treatment. The sequence was obtained from a human donor with chronic lymphocytic leukemia. The V gene is TRBV13, the J gene TRBJ2-7; unclear D gene. CDR3 in DNA: TGTGCCAGCAGCTTAATTCGTGGCGAGCAGTACTTC. It is translated as CASSLIRGEQYF.